What follows are 3 T cell receptor beta chains derived from one specimen sequenced in a study of blood T cell repertoires in COVID-19. Assay: immunoSEQ multiplex PCR; the TCRdb copy retains only in-frame clones and omits some. In the table there are roughly 43,000 clones, around 88% of which are singletons. The sample taken for sequencing was peripheral blood. The source is a human donor in a cohort sampled during active COVID-19.

This clone has a handful of counts. The rearrangement joins TRBV7-6 to TRBJ1-6; no clear D. CDR3 size: 14 residues. The germline V and J ends were trimmed by 2 bases and 5 bases, with 7 bases remaining between them. Per germline, CDR1 SGHVS and CDR2 FNYEAQ. This CDR3 reads CASSLSGNNSPLHF. The CDR3 DNA sequence: TGTGCCAGCAGCTTATCGGGGAATAATTCACCCCTCCACTTT.

The V gene is TRBV6-5, the J gene TRBJ1-2, with D perhaps TRBD1 (6 bases). The CDR3 totals 14 residues. Germline loops: CDR1 MNHEY, CDR2 SVGAGI. Deletions cut 8 bases from V and 0 bases from J, with 13 bases between. Here the CDR3 DNA reads TGTGCCAGCGGAATGACAGGACCTAACTATGGCTACACCTTC. It yields the protein CASGMTGPNYGYTF.

This clone was counted a single time. The chain has TRBV6-2 or TRBV6-3 and TRBJ2-1; 9 positions match TRBD2. The length of the CDR3 is 16 residues. J was trimmed by 4 bases and V by 0 bases; bases with no gene match: 4. The germline V gene has CDR1 MNHEY and CDR2 SVGEGT. CDR3 sequence reads: CASSYSKLAGYNEQFF. CDR3 in DNA: TGTGCCAGCAGTTACTCGAAGCTAGCGGGGTACAATGAGCAGTTCTTC.